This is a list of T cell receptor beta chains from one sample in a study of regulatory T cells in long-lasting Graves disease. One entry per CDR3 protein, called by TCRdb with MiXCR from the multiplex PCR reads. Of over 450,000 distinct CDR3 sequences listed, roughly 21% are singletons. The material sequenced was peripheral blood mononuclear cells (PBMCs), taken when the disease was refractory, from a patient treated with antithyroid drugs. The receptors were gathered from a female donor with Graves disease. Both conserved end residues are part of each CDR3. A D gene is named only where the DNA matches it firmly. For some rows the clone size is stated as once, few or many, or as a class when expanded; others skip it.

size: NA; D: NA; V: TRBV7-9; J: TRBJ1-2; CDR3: CASSLEHLYTF; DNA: TGTGCCAGCAGCTTAGAACACCTCTACACCTTC
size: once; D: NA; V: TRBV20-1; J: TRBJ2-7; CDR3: CSARDHGQVYEQYF; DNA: TGCAGTGCTAGAGATCATGGGCAGGTCTACGAGCAGTACTTC
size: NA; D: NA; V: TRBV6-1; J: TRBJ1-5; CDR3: CASSDSGDSNQPQHF; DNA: TGTGCCAGCAGTGATTCTGGAGATAGCAATCAGCCCCAGCATTTT
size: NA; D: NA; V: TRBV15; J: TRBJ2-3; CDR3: CATSRDRVSSDTQYF; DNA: TGTGCCACCAGCAGAGATCGAGTCAGTTCGGATACGCAGTATTTT
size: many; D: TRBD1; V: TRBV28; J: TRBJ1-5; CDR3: CASSFGARTGGSNQPQHF; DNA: TGTGCCAGCAGTTTTGGCGCCAGGACAGGGGGTAGCAATCAGCCCCAGCATTTT
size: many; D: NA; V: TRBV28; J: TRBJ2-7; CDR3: CASTRRPYEQYF; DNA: TGTGCCAGCACCAGAAGACCATACGAGCAGTACTTC
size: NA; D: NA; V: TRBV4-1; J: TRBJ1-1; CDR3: CASSQVSLSKTEAFF; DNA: TGCGCCAGCAGCCAAGTATCGCTGTCTAAAACTGAAGCTTTCTTT
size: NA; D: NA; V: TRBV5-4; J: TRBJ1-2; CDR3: CASSFRTLNYGYTF; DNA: TGTGCCAGCAGCTTCCGGACTCTTAACTATGGCTACACCTTC
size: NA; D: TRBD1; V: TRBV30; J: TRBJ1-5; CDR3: CAWSVGTGSNQPQHF; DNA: TGTGCCTGGAGTGTAGGGACAGGTAGCAATCAGCCCCAGCATTTT
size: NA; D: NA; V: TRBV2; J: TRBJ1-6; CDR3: CASSAAYNSPLHF; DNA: TGTGCCAGCAGTGCAGCCTATAATTCACCCCTCCACTTT
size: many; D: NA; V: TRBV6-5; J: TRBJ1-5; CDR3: CASSYPLSTGNQPQHF; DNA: TGTGCCAGCAGTTACCCCCTGAGTACGGGCAATCAGCCCCAGCATTTT
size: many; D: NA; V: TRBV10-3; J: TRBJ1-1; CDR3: CAISQGAPNTEAFF; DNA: TGTGCCATCAGTCAAGGGGCGCCGAACACTGAAGCTTTCTTT
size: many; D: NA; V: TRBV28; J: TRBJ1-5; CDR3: CASTGRGDQPQHF; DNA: TGTGCCAGCACTGGGCGTGGGGATCAGCCCCAGCATTTT
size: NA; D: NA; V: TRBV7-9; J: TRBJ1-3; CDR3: CASSFLSGSSSGNTIYF; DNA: TGTGCCAGCAGCTTCCTGTCCGGGTCGAGCTCTGGAAACACCATATATTTT
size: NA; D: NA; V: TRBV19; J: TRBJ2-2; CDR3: CASRVLPGDGELFF; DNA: TGTGCCAGTAGGGTTCTCCCGGGGGACGGGGAGCTGTTTTTT
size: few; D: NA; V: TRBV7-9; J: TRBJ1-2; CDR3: CASSNPAGGNYGYTF; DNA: TGTGCCAGCAGCAACCCGGCGGGGGGGAACTATGGCTACACCTTC
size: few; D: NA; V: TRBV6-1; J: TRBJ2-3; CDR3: CASSVHRTASTDTQYF; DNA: TGTGCCAGCAGTGTACACCGGACCGCTAGCACAGATACGCAGTATTTT
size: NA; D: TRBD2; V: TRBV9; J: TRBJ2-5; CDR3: CASSALLAGQETQYF; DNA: TGTGCCAGCAGCGCCCTCCTAGCGGGACAAGAGACCCAGTACTTC
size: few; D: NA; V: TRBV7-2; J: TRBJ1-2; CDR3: CASSLDRF; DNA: TGTGCCAGCAGCTTAGACCGGTTC
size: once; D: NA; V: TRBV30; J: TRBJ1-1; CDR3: CAWTVRGVPTEAFF; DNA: TGTGCCTGGACCGTAAGGGGGGTACCGACTGAAGCTTTCTTT
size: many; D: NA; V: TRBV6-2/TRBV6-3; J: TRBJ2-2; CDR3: CASSYWTDNTGELFF; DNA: TGTGCCAGCAGTTACTGGACAGACAACACCGGGGAGCTGTTTTTT
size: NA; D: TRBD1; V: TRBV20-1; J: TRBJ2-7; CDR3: CSARDEAAGQGGEQYF; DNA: TGCAGTGCTAGAGATGAGGCGGCGGGACAGGGGGGCGAGCAGTACTTC